This T cell receptor (beta chain) came from a study of T cell repertoires in aging, cancer and after chemotherapy. A note on this clonotype: What it binds is not known.

Study-level points and caveats: Across the chemotherapy interval, each cancer cohort showed higher median generation probability, suggesting thymic rebound.

CDR3 length: 13 residues. The ends were cut back, 3 bases at V and 5 bases at J, with 10 bases in the middle. Germline CDR1 and CDR2: LNHDA and SQIVND (reference sequence). A mixed TRB-A/B primer pool amplified rearranged TRB by multiplex touch-down PCR. TCRdb itself ran the multiplex PCR reads through MiXCR, one entry per CDR3 protein. The sample carries fewer than 15,000 distinct CDR3 sequences, 35% recorded once. Peripheral blood genomic DNA, not sorted cells or RNA, was the template. This receptor was taken from a human donor in good health. The donor label of this sample is uncertain. The chain employs TRBV19 and TRBJ2-5; D gene uncertain. The sample comprised blood. The CDR3 sequence: CASSIGVWETQYF. CDR3 coding DNA: TGTGCCAGTAGTATTGGGGTCTGGGAGACCCAGTACTTC.